The 7 T cell receptor beta chains presented below share a single source sample, sequenced in a study of PD-1 blockade in classical Hodgkin lymphoma. TCRdb's copy holds only in-frame clones and misses some; the assay was immunoSEQ multiplex PCR. The sample consists of 35,000 to 40,000 clones, around nine tenths of them appearing once. Each and every patient relapsed after autologous stem cell transplantation, and patients got differing brentuximab vedotin exposure. The input for sequencing was peripheral blood mononuclear cells (PBMCs), taken before the second cycle of nivolumab. The receptors shown here come from a human donor with classical Hodgkin lymphoma.

The rearrangement joins TRBV2 to TRBJ1-1; D is uncertain. The V gene lost 10 bases and the J gene lost 2 bases, with 5 bases spanning the gap. The CDR3 runs 10 residues. Germline V CDR1 and CDR2: SNHLY, FYNNEI. CDR3 nucleotides: TGTGCCACCACAAACACTGAAGCTTTCTTT. This encodes CATTNTEAFF.

The J gene is TRBJ1-2, the V gene TRBV5-8; 9 nucleotides match TRBD1. The germline CDR1 and CDR2 sequences are SGHTS and YDEGEE. This CDR3 region has 15 residues. The V and J ends lost 2 bases and 4 bases, in that order; junction bases with no gene match: 6. The CDR3 nucleotides are TGTGCCAGCAGCTTAGGGACAGGGATGGGCTATGGCTACACCTTC. Encoded protein: CASSLGTGMGYGYTF. The whole variable domain, remainder taken from reference TRBV5-8 and TRBJ1-2, is EAGVTQSPTHLIKTRGQQATLRCSPISGHTSVYWYQQALGLGLQFLLWYDEGEERNRGNFPPRFSGRQFPNYSSELNVNALELEDSALYLCASSLGTGMGYGYTFGSGTRLTVV.

The chain combines TRBV28 with TRBJ2-1; 8 bases map to TRBD2. The CDR3 is made up of 16 amino acids. V trimming: 4 bases; J trimming: 6 bases; junction bases outside the gene matches: 11. Germline CDR1 is MDHEN and CDR2 is SYDVKM. In DNA form, the CDR3 reads TGTGCCAGCAGTTATCGTAGCGGGGTTCCCCTCAATGAGCAGTTCTTC. Translating gives CASSYRSGVPLNEQFF.

The chain has TRBV6-6 and TRBJ2-7; 11 nucleotides agree with TRBD1. The germline V gene encodes CDR1 MNHNY and CDR2 SVGAGI (reference sequence). This CDR3 spans 15 amino acids. Trimming removed 5 bases from V and 1 base from J; junction bases left unmatched: 4. The CDR3 coding sequence is TGTGCCAGCAGTAACCGGGACAGGGGGTCCTACGAGCAGTACTTC. Translated, it gives CASSNRDRGSYEQYF.

The chain has TRBV13 and TRBJ1-1; possibly TRBD1 for D (5 bases). CDR3 length: 15 amino acids. The germline gives CDR1 PRHDT, CDR2 FYEKMQ (reference sequence). Trimming took off 5 bases at V and 1 base at J, with 14 bases between the two ends. CDR3 residues: CASSPLGTGNTEAFF. For the CDR3, the DNA is TGTGCCAGCAGCCCCCTCGGGACGGGGAACACTGAAGCTTTCTTT.

The genes are TRBV19 and TRBJ2-7; 9 bases agree with TRBD2. Germline assignment: CDR1 LNHDA and CDR2 SQIVND (reference sequence). The ends lost 5 bases at V and 5 bases at J; junction bases unmatched: 16. This CDR3 is 17 amino acids long. CDR3 sequence reads: CASSQPAGGPDSNEQYF. CDR3 DNA: TGTGCCAGTAGTCAACCGGCGGGAGGGCCTGATTCCAACGAGCAGTACTTC.

The rearrangement uses TRBV6-5 and TRBJ2-7; 9 bases fit TRBD2. Germline V CDR1 and CDR2: MNHEY, SVGAGI. The CDR3 is made up of 15 amino acids. V was pared by 0 bases and J by 3 bases, with 3 bases of the junction left unmatched. The CDR3 DNA reads TGTGCCAGCAGTTACTCGAGTAGCGGGAGCTACGAGCAGTACTTC. It encodes CASSYSSSGSYEQYF.